This T cell receptor (beta chain) was sequenced in a study of CD8 T cells in ankylosing spondylitis. TCRdb redid the calling of the 5' RACE reads with MiXCR, one entry per CDR3 protein. The data contain 250,000 or so distinct CDR3 sequences, roughly 25% of them singletons. This receptor was identified in a male donor with ankylosing spondylitis or in good health (not recorded which). Source material: blood, either unsorted or a sorted T cell fraction (not recorded which).

CDR3 coding DNA: TGCAGCGTATTAGTCAATGAGCAGTTCTTC. This codes for CSVLVNEQFF. The chain couples TRBV29-1 to TRBJ2-1; D is unresolved. Germline V gene sequence: CDR1 SQVTM, CDR2 ANQGSEA. V dropped 6 bases and J dropped 6 bases, with 6 bases sitting between them. The CDR3 spans 10 residues.